The T cell receptor beta chain described here comes from a study of blood T cell repertoires in COVID-19. Whole-study context: COVID-19 samples collected from the United States, Italy and Spain covered acute and convalescent phases. PBMCs, B-cell-depleted T cells, or T cells provided the cDNA or gDNA that made up the material.

In the authors' methods: How many nucleated cells were present was estimated from reference gene primer amplification. The method was immunoSEQ multiplex PCR; TCRdb's version includes in-frame clones alone and lacks a portion of them. D and trimming were read from the DNA, whereas the V and J calls and clone size are those reported in that table. This sample carries just under 40,000 clones, approximately 85% of them seen once, and the ten largest clones take around 25%. Between the trimmed V and J ends, which lost 5 bases and 5 bases, there was a span of 15 bases. The V gene's germline CDR1 is MNHEY and CDR2 SVGAGI. CDR3 size: 14 residues.

The chain recombines TRBV6-5 with TRBJ1-1; D perhaps matches TRBD1 (5 bases). This sequence originates from a man in his 70s with acute or convalescent COVID-19. Sequencing used peripheral blood. CDR3 sequence reads: CASSLDIGRTEAFF. The CDR3, as DNA: TGTGCCAGCAGTCTGGACATAGGGAGGACTGAAGCTTTCTTT.